The 19 T cell receptor beta chains presented below share a single source sample, sequenced in a study of tissue T cells after allogeneic stem cell transplantation. Sequencing used immunoSEQ multiplex PCR; TCRdb keeps in-frame clones, though not all of them. Of roughly 1,800 clones in the sample, 35% to 50% were seen once. Time point noted: mouse harvest day 14 after allogeneic transplant. The graft held 10^6 splenic CD5+ T cells and 10^7 T-cell-depleted bone marrow cells. The sequenced material came from gut tissue. All receptors come from a female BALB/c mouse given C57BL/6 T cells with graft-versus-host disease after an allogeneic hematopoietic cell transplant.

This clone was picked up a small number of times. Mouse germline and gene names are used. The sequenced fragment ends 1 residue before the CDR3 boundary, so the rest is inferred from the germline J gene. The chain combines TRBV26 with TRBJ2-7, with D possibly matching TRBD1 (6 bases). The ends were cut back, 4 bases at V and 6 bases at J, with 13 bases in the middle. CDR1 and CDR2 (germline): KGHPV, FQNQEV (reference sequence). The CDR3 has 13 residues. CDR3 sequence: CASSPTGKGEQYF. The sequenced part of the CDR3 DNA is TGTGCCAGCAGTCCCACAGGGAAGGGTGAACAGTAC. The entire variable domain, with the rest obtained from reference TRBV26 and TRBJ2-7, is as follows: NSKVIQTPRYLVKGQGQKAKMRCIPEKGHPVVFWYQQNKNNEFKFLINFQNQEVLQQIDMTEKRFSAECPSNSPCSLEIQSSEAGDSALYLCASSPTGKGEQYFGPGTRLTVL.

With respect to this clone: Genes and germline are mouse. The CDR3 bases that were read are TGCACCTGCAGTGCCCAGACTGGGGGGGCGATTGATGAACAGTAC. As protein: CTCSAQTGGAIDEQY. The entire CDR3 protein is CTCSAQTGGAIDEQYF. The chain links TRBV1 to TRBJ2-7, with 12 nucleotides matching TRBD2. The sequence runs out 1 residue before the end of the CDR3; the remainder is reconstructed from the germline J gene. The CDR3 covers 16 residues. The ends lost 3 bases at V and 5 bases at J; junction bases unmatched: 8. Germline V CDR1 and CDR2: NSQYPW, LRSPGD (reference sequence).

Details on this clone: Genes and germline are mouse. The read falls 1 residue short of the CDR3 end, and the missing part is taken from the germline J gene. V gene TRBV26 combines with J gene TRBJ2-2; D may be TRBD2 (7 bases). CDR3 length equals 15 residues. V lost 7 bases, J lost 2 bases, and 14 bases lay in between. In germline, CDR1 is KGHPV, CDR2 FQNQEV (reference sequence). CDR3 protein: CASTWRGGNTGQLYF. The sequenced part of the CDR3 DNA is TGTGCCAGCACCTGGAGGGGGGGGAACACCGGGCAGCTCTAC.

On this clone itself: The listed genes are named as in mouse. The read comes to an end 1 residue before the CDR3 does, leaving the germline J gene to fill in the end. The chain couples TRBV26 to TRBJ1-4, with 10 positions matching TRBD1. The CDR3 totals 14 residues. V was pared by 4 bases and J by 6 bases, with 2 bases of the junction left unmatched. CDR1 and CDR2 from the germline V gene are KGHPV and FQNQEV (reference sequence). The CDR3 reads CASSRQGADERLFF. The DNA read from the CDR3 is TGTGCCAGCAGTCGACAGGGGGCCGACGAAAGATTATTT.

To note about this clone: Gene names and germline refer to mouse. The CDR3 end falls 1 residue outside the read, so it is completed with the germline J gene. This chain links TRBV26 with TRBJ2-7, with 10 nucleotides matching TRBD2. CDR1 is KGHPV, CDR2 FQNQEV, per germline (reference sequence). This CDR3 contains 13 residues. The V gene end was trimmed by 4 bases and the J gene end by 7 bases; junction bases not matched to a gene: 4. Partial CDR3 DNA: TGTGCCAGCAGTCGGGACTGGGGAGGGGAACAGTAC. Residues: CASSRDWGGEQY. The entire CDR3 is CASSRDWGGEQYF. The entire variable domain, with the rest obtained from reference TRBV26 and TRBJ2-7, is as follows: NSKVIQTPRYLVKGQGQKAKMRCIPEKGHPVVFWYQQNKNNEFKFLINFQNQEVLQQIDMTEKRFSAECPSNSPCSLEIQSSEAGDSALYLCASSRDWGGEQYFGPGTRLTVL.

By sample fraction, this clone is large. Gene and germline names: mouse. CDR3 DNA (partial): TGCTCCAGCAGTCCGGGACAGGGGAACGAAAGATTATTT. This encodes CSSSPGQGNERLF. The CDR3 reads in full as CSSSPGQGNERLFF. J is TRBJ1-4 and V is TRBV23; TRBD1 is the table's D call and was not checked against the DNA. The CDR3 end lies 1 residue beyond the end of the read and is filled in from the germline J gene. CDR1 is KGHTA and CDR2 is FQNQQP in the germline V gene. CDR3 length equals 14 residues.

The table lists this clone with a few counts. Gene names refer to mouse genes. The read stops 1 residue short of the end of the CDR3; the missing end is completed from the germline J gene. V is TRBV12-1 and J is TRBJ2-4; D might be TRBD1 or TRBD2, each matching 5 bases. Per the germline V gene, CDR1 is SGHSN and CDR2 is HYEKVE. There are 14 residues in the CDR3. V was clipped by 0 bases and J by 2 bases, with 8 bases between them. The CDR3 loop reads CASSLVGTQNTLYF. The sequenced part of the CDR3 DNA is TGTGCCAGCTCTCTCGTGGGGACTCAAAACACCTTGTAC. The full variable domain, with the rest looked up from reference TRBV12-1 and TRBJ2-4, is DSGVVQSPRHIIKEKGGRSVLTCIPISGHSNVVWYQQTLGKELKFLIQHYEKVERDKGFLPSRFSVQQFDDYHSEMNMSALELEDSAMYFCASSLVGTQNTLYFGAGTRLSVL.

This clone was observed a single time. Gene names denote mouse genes. With the read ending 1 residue before the CDR3 end, the germline J gene is used to fill in that end. J is TRBJ2-1 and V is TRBV23. The CDR3 is 14 amino acids. Germline CDR1 is KGHTA and CDR2 is FQNQQP. The CDR3 spells CSSSQGDNYAEQFF. The CDR3 bases that were read are TGCTCCAGCAGTCAAGGGGACAACTATGCTGAGCAGTTC. The full variable domain, completed using reference TRBV23 and TRBJ2-1, is DAAVTQKPRYLIKMKGQEAEMKCIPEKGHTAVFWYQQKQSKELKFLIYFQNQQPLDQIDMVKERFSAVCPSSSLCSLGIRTCEAEDSALYLCSSSQGDNYAEQFFGPGTRLTVL.

This clone was seen more than once but under ten times. Gene names refer to mouse genes. Coverage ceases 1 residue before the CDR3 finishes, and the germline J gene fills in the end. The rearrangement links TRBV3 to TRBJ1-6; D is uncertain. TRBJ1-6 is labeled an ORF, and its function is uncertain. Germline values: CDR1 SNHLY, CDR2 FYNGKV (reference sequence). This CDR3 spans 13 amino acids. Deletions cut 1 base from V and 11 bases from J, with 9 bases between. The covered CDR3 bases are TGTGCCAGCAGCTTAGGCCCGTTAGCGCCCCTCTAC. It translates to CASSLGPLAPLY. The full CDR3 protein reads CASSLGPLAPLYF.

As to this clone: Gene names and germline refer to mouse. The CDR3 is cut off 1 residue early in the read; its end comes from the germline J gene. The chain combines TRBV26 with TRBJ1-1; D remains ambiguous. The CDR3 totals 12 residues. Trimming pared 1 base from V and 6 bases from J, leaving 6 bases between. CDR1 and CDR2 (germline): KGHPV, FQNQEV (reference sequence). CDR3 in amino acids: CASSLWASEVFF. CDR3 DNA (partial): TGTGCCAGCAGTCTGTGGGCATCAGAAGTCTTC.

Details on this clone: The germline and genes are mouse ones. The read ends 1 residue before the CDR3 terminus; that terminus is restored from the germline J gene. The chain joins TRBV17 to TRBJ2-7; D call uncertain. Germline V gene lookup returns CDR1 MNHDT and CDR2 YYDKIL. V was shortened by 4 bases and J by 5 bases, with 6 bases between the two germline ends. There are 11 residues in the CDR3. CDR3 protein: CASSNRNEQYF. CDR3 DNA (partial): TGTGCTAGCAGTAATCGGAATGAACAGTAC.

Turning to this clone: The gene names here belong to mouse. The read falls 1 residue short of the CDR3 end, and the missing part is taken from the germline J gene. The chain is built from TRBV12-2 and TRBJ1-4; 11 bases align to TRBD1. Germline assignment: CDR1 SGHLS and CDR2 HYDKME. This CDR3 is built from 15 residues. Germline trimming cut 0 bases from V and 6 bases from J; bases unmatched to any gene: 2. CDR3 sequence reads: CASSLWGQGDERLFF. The sequenced CDR3 bases are TGTGCCAGCTCTCTCTGGGGACAGGGGGACGAAAGATTATTT.

This clone was detected only a few times. Mouse germline and gene names are used. The read is 1 residue too short to cover the CDR3 end, so that end is filled in from the germline J gene. The chain recombines TRBV13-3 with TRBJ2-7, with 10 bases fitting TRBD2. J was trimmed by 7 bases and V by 4 bases; bases with no gene match: 8. The CDR3 is 14 residues long. CDR1 is NNHDY and CDR2 is SYVADS in the germline V gene. The CDR3 spells CASSRAGGAREQYF. The sequenced CDR3 bases are TGTGCCAGCAGTAGGGCTGGGGGGGCGCGAGAACAGTAC.

Comment on this clone: The genes are named according to mouse. The read ends 1 residue before the CDR3 terminus; that terminus is restored from the germline J gene. The chain has TRBV13-1 and TRBJ1-1; possibly TRBD1 for D (6 bases). V was trimmed by 1 base and J by 10 bases, leaving 11 bases between them. In germline, CDR1 is NSHNY, CDR2 SYGAGN. The CDR3 consists of 12 residues. CDR3 region: CASSDRGGRVFF. The CDR3 bases that were read are TGTGCCAGCAGTGATCGGGGGGGCCGAGTCTTC.

A remark on this clone: Here the gene names and germline are mouse. The read terminates 1 residue before the CDR3 end, so the remaining end is supplied by the germline J gene. The rearrangement uses TRBV12-2 and TRBJ2-2, with D possibly matching TRBD1 (5 bases). CDR3 length equals 14 residues. Germline assignment: CDR1 SGHLS and CDR2 HYDKME. V dropped 0 bases and J dropped 2 bases, with 6 bases sitting between them. CDR3 DNA (partial): TGTGCCAGCTCTCTCCCAGGGAACACCGGGCAGCTCTAC. Residues: CASSLPGNTGQLY. The whole CDR3 protein is CASSLPGNTGQLYF.

Regarding this clone: A much bigger clone sits one base away, suggesting this may be a read error. The listed genes are named as in mouse. The read is 1 residue too short to cover the CDR3 end, so that end is filled in from the germline J gene. The rearrangement uses TRBV13-2 and TRBJ2-7; D gene unclear. Germline V gives CDR1 NNHNN, CDR2 SYGAGS (reference sequence). This CDR3 region has 14 residues. The sequenced CDR3 bases are TGTGCCAGCGGTGATGAAAGGGTCTCCTGTGAACAGTAC. Translation gives CASGDERVSCEQY. The complete CDR3 protein is CASGDERVSCEQYF.

Worth noting for this clone: Gene names are mouse gene names. The read is 1 residue too short to cover the CDR3 end, so that end is filled in from the germline J gene. The chain recombines TRBV26 with TRBJ2-5; D gene unclear. There are 13 residues in the CDR3. V was trimmed by 0 bases and J by 4 bases, leaving 5 bases between them. Germline V gene lookup returns CDR1 KGHPV and CDR2 FQNQEV (reference sequence). CDR3 DNA (partial): TGTGCCAGCAGTCTGTCCCCAGAAGACACCCAGTAC. It yields the protein CASSLSPEDTQY. The CDR3 as a whole reads CASSLSPEDTQYF.

Remarks on this clone: The listed genes are named as in mouse. The read ends 1 residue before the CDR3 terminus; that terminus is restored from the germline J gene. The rearrangement joins TRBV19 to TRBJ1-1; D is ambiguous. V gave up 0 bases and J gave up 0 bases, with 6 bases separating them. Looked up from germline, CDR1 is FNHDT and CDR2 is SITEND (reference sequence). This CDR3 spans 14 amino acids. The CDR3 region is CASSIGRANTEVFF. The CDR3 bases that were read are TGTGCCAGCAGTATAGGGAGGGCAAACACAGAAGTCTTC.

In this sample, this clone turned up a few times. The gene symbols are mouse symbols. With the read ending 1 residue before the CDR3 end, the germline J gene is used to fill in that end. The rearrangement links TRBV19 to TRBJ1-2; D possibly corresponds to TRBD1 (6 bases). Looked up from germline, CDR1 is FNHDT and CDR2 is SITEND (reference sequence). The CDR3 has 14 residues. With 4 bases removed from V and 2 bases from J, the gap between germline ends came to 12 bases. Incomplete CDR3 DNA: TGTGCCAGCAGTCCCGGGACACTTAACTCCGACTACACC. Its protein is CASSPGTLNSDYT. The CDR3 in its entirety is CASSPGTLNSDYTF.